The TCR beta chain described here comes from a study of early T cells in non-severe SARS-CoV-2 infection. Study-level information: Sequencing of unsorted whole blood was done on bulk RNA, leaving chains unpaired.

TCRdb recomputed calls from the 5' RACE reads with MiXCR, one row per CDR3 protein. The sample holds tens of thousands of distinct CDR3 sequences, 10% to 15% seen once. This CDR3 contains 12 residues. V lost 7 bases and J 6 bases, leaving 12 bases between the germline ends. This clonotype was counted at least ten times. This rearrangement joins TRBV12-3 or TRBV12-4 to TRBJ1-2; D uncertain. This TCR was sampled from an adult who was a healthcare worker with PCR-confirmed SARS-CoV-2 infection or an uninfected control (not recorded which). Material: whole blood. The chain's CDR3 is CASKSVGHGYTF. In DNA form, the CDR3 reads TGTGCCAGCAAATCTGTCGGACATGGCTACACCTTC.